A single sample is the source of the 8 T cell receptor beta chains below, sequenced in a study of lymphopenia after photon versus proton radiotherapy. The method was immunoSEQ multiplex PCR; TCRdb's version includes in-frame clones alone and lacks a portion of them. The data show 10,000 to 15,000 clones, roughly 90% seen once. The material sequenced was peripheral blood, taken from a patient treated with photon-based radiotherapy. All receptors derive from a man between 60 and 70 years old with pancreatic cancer.

J is TRBJ1-2 and V is TRBV18; TRBD1 matches at 9 bases. The V gene's germline CDR1 is KGHSH and CDR2 LQKENI. Germline trimming cut 3 bases from V and 4 bases from J; bases unmatched to any gene: 12. The CDR3 runs 17 residues. Written as DNA, the CDR3 is TGTGCCAGCTCACCTCCTCATCCGGGACAGGGACCCTATGGCTACACCTTC. It codes for CASSPPHPGQGPYGYTF.

The V gene is TRBV5-1, the J gene TRBJ2-2, with 8 bases lining up with TRBD1. The length of the CDR3 is 17 residues. The V segment lost 0 bases and the J segment 3 bases; nucleotides outside the gene matches: 7. Germline lookup yields CDR1 SGHRS and CDR2 YFSETQ. The CDR3 DNA sequence: TGCGCCAGCAGCTTGGTCCCGACAGGGGCGGACACCGGGGAGCTGTTTTTT. The encoded protein is CASSLVPTGADTGELFF.

This clone was recorded once. V gene TRBV6-8 combines with J gene TRBJ2-7; D uncertain. The V end was cut by 3 bases, the J end by 6 bases, with 6 bases between. The CDR3 runs to 11 residues. Germline V gene sequence: CDR1 MNHGY, CDR2 SAAAGT. CDR3 sequence: CASSYWGEQYF. Here the CDR3 DNA reads TGTGCCAGCAGTTATTGGGGCGAGCAGTACTTC.

The chain recombines TRBV2 with TRBJ2-3; D is perhaps TRBD2 (5 bases). This CDR3 comprises 13 residues. Germline V gene data show CDR1 as SNHLY and CDR2 as FYNNEI. V was pared by 7 bases and J by 2 bases, with 10 bases between. The CDR3, as DNA: TGTGCCAGCAAGTGGACTTTCACAGATACGCAGTATTTT. It encodes CASKWTFTDTQYF.

This chain links TRBV11-2 with TRBJ2-2, with unresolved D. The germline CDR1 and CDR2 sequences are SGHAT and FQNNGV. The CDR3 is 14 amino acids. V was clipped by 2 bases and J by 2 bases, with 6 bases between them. CDR3 residues: CASSLSYNTGELFF. The CDR3 DNA follows: TGTGCCAGCAGCTTATCTTACAACACCGGGGAGCTGTTTTTT.

The genes are TRBV6-5 and TRBJ1-2; unclear D gene. Germline lookup yields CDR1 MNHEY and CDR2 SVGAGI. This CDR3 has 13 residues. V shed 0 bases and J shed 3 bases, with 5 bases lying between them. The CDR3 here is CASSYSGYYGYTF. CDR3 DNA sequence: TGTGCCAGCAGTTACTCAGGGTACTATGGCTACACCTTC.

This clone was found once. The chain employs TRBV7-9 and TRBJ2-7; 8 bases are shared with TRBD1. The V segment lost 5 bases and the J segment 7 bases; nucleotides outside the gene matches: 10. The germline CDR1 and CDR2 sequences are SEHNR and FQNEAQ (reference sequence). This CDR3 contains 14 residues. In DNA, the CDR3 is TGTGCCAGCAGCGAACCTCGACAGGGGTCTGAGCAGTACTTC. It specifies CASSEPRQGSEQYF.

The chain carries TRBV21-1 and TRBJ1-6; TRBD1 was called by the table and not checked on the DNA. TRBV21-1 is a known pseudogene. The CDR3 is 14 residues long. The chain's CDR3 is CASRRTGSNSPLHF. The CDR3 coding sequence is TGTGCCAGCAGACGGACAGGAAGTAATTCACCCCTCCACTTT.